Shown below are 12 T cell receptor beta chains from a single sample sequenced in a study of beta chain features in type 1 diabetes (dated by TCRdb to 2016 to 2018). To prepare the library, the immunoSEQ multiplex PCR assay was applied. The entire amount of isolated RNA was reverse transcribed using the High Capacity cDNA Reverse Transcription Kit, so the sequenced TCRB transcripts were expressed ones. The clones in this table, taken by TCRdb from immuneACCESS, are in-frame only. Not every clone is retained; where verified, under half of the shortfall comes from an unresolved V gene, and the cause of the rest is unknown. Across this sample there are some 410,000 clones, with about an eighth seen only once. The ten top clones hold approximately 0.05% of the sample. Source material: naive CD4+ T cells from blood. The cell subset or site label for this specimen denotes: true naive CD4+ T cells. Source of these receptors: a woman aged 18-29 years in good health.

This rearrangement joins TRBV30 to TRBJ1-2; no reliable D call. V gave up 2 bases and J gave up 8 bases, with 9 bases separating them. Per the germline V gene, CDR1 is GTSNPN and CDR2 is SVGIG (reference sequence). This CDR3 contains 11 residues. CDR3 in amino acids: CAWSPTVGYTF. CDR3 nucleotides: TGTGCCTGGAGTCCCACAGTCGGCTACACCTTC.

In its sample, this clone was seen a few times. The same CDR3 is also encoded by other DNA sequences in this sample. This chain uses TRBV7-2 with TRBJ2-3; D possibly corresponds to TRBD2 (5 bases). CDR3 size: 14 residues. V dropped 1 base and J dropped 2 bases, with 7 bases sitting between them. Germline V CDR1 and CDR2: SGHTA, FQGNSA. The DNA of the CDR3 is TGTGCCAGCAGCTTAGGAGGGTTCACAGATACGCAGTATTTT. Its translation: CASSLGGFTDTQYF.

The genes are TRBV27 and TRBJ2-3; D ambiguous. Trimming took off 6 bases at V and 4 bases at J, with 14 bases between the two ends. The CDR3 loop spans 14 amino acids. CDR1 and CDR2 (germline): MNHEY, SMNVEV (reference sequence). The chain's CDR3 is CASSFKLPSDTQYF. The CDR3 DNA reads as TGTGCCAGCAGCTTTAAGCTTCCATCAGATACGCAGTATTTT.

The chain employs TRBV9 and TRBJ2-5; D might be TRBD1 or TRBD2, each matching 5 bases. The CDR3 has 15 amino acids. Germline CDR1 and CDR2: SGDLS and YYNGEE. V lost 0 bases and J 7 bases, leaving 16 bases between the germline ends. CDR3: CASSVDPGAQGTQYF. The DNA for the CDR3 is TGTGCCAGCAGCGTAGACCCCGGGGCCCAGGGGACCCAGTACTTC.

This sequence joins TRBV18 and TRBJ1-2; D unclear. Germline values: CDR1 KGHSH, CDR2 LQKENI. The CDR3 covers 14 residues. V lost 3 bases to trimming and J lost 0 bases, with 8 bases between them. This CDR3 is CASSPTVANYGYTF. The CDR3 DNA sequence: TGTGCCAGCTCACCCACAGTAGCTAACTATGGCTACACCTTC.

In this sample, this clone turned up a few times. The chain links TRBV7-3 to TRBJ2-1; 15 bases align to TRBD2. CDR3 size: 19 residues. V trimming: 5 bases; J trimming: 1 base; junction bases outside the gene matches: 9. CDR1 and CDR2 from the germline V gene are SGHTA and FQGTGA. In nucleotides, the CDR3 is TGTGCCAGCAGCACAAGGACTAGCGGGAGGGCCGCGTCCTACAATGAGCAGTTCTTC. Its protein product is CASSTRTSGRAASYNEQFF.

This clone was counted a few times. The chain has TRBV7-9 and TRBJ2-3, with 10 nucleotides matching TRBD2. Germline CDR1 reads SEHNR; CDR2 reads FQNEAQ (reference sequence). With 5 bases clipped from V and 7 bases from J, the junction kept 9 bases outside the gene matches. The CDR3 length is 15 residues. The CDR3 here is CASSVGTSAAHTQYF. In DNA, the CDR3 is TGTGCCAGCAGCGTTGGGACTAGCGCCGCTCATACGCAGTATTTT.

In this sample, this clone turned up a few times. The CDR3: CASSRQLAGATDTQYF. The CDR3 region has the DNA TGTGCCAGCAGCAGACAGCTAGCGGGGGCCACAGATACGCAGTATTTT. The chain joins TRBV28 to TRBJ2-3, with TRBD2 identical over 10 bases. Germline CDR1 MDHEN, CDR2 SYDVKM. V lost 6 bases to trimming and J lost 2 bases; unmatched junction nucleotides: 8. The CDR3 length is 16 residues. Looking up the rest from reference TRBV28 and TRBJ2-3 gives the full variable domain: DVKVTQSSRYLVKRTGEKVFLECVQDMDHENMFWYRQDPGLGLRLIYFSYDVKMKEKGDIPEGYSVSREKKERFSLILESASTNQTSMYLCASSRQLAGATDTQYFGPGTRLTVL.

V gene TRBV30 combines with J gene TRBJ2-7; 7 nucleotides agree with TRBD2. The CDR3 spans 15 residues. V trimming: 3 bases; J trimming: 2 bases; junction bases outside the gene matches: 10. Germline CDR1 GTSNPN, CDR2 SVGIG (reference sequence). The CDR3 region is CAWSVWGGTTYEQYF. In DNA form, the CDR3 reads TGTGCCTGGAGCGTTTGGGGAGGGACTACCTACGAGCAGTACTTC.

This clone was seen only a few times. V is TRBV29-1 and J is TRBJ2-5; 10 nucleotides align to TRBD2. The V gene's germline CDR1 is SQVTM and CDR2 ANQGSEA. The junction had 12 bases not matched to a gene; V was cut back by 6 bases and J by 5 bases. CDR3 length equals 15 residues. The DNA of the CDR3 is TGCAGCGTCCTTCCGGGAGCTAGCGGGAGTGAGACCCAGTACTTC. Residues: CSVLPGASGSETQYF. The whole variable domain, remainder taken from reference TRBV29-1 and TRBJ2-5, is SAVISQKPSRDICQRGTSLTIQCQVDSQVTMMFWYRQQPGQSLTLIATANQGSEATYESGFVIDKFPISRPNLTFSTLTVSNMSPEDSSIYLCSVLPGASGSETQYFGPGTRLLVL.

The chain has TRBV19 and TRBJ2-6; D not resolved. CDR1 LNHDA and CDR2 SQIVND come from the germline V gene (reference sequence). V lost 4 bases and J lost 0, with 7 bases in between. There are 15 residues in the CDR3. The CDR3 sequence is CASSTESSGANVLTF. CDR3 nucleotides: TGTGCCAGTAGTACAGAGAGCTCTGGGGCCAACGTCCTGACTTTC.

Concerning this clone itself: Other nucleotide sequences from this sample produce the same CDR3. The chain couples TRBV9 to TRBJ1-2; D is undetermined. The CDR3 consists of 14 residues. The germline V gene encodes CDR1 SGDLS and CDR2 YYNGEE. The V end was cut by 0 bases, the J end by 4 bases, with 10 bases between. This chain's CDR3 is CASSVGGSSYGYTF. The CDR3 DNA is TGTGCCAGCAGCGTAGGAGGCTCCTCCTATGGCTACACCTTC.